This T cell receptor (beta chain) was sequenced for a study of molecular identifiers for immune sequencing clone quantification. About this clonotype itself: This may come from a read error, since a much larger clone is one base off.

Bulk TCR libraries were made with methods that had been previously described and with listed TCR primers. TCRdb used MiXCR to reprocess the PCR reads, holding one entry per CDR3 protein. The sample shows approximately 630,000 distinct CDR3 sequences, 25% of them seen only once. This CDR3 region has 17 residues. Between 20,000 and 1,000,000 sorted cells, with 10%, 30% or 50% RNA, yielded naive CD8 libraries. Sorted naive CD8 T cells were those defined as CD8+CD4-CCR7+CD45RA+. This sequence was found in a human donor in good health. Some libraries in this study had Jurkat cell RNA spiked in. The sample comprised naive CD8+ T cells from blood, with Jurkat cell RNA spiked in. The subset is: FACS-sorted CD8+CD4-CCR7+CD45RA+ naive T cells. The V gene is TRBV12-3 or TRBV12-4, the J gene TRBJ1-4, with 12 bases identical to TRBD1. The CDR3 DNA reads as TGTGACAGCAGTTCCCTGGGACAGGGGGCGCCTAATGAAAAACTGTTTTTT. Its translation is CDSSSLGQGAPNEKLFF.